The rows below give T cell receptor beta chains drawn from one sample of a study of cytotoxic CD8 clonotypes in ibrutinib-treated CLL. Generated by immunoSEQ multiplex PCR, the TCRdb table keeps only in-frame clones and is missing some. The sample yields approximately 100,000 clones, 58% seen once. Sequencing used PBMCs, obtained after 24 months of ibrutinib treatment. These receptors were collected from a human donor with chronic lymphocytic leukemia. Each CDR3 is given with its conserved first and last residue. The D gene is left open where the match is weak. Some rows have no size entry. The others give once, few or many, or a class for an expanded clone.

few	-	TRBV7-3	TRBJ2-2	14	CASSSSWTAGELFF	TGTGCCAGCAGCTCGAGCTGGACAGCCGGGGAGCTGTTTTTT
-	-	TRBV12-5	TRBJ2-7	12	CASAGDTYEQYF	TGTGCTAGTGCCGGGGATACCTACGAGCAGTACTTC
-	TRBD1	TRBV5-4	TRBJ1-2	14	CASSSPTGDYGYTF	TGTGCCAGCAGCTCCCCGACAGGGGACTATGGCTACACCTTC
few	-	TRBV7-9	TRBJ2-7	13	CASSPSGPHEQYF	TGTGCCAGCAGCCCCTCTGGTCCCCACGAGCAGTACTTC
-	-	TRBV6-1	TRBJ2-5	14	CASSDGQGTETQYF	TGTGCCAGCAGTGACGGACAAGGGACAGAGACCCAGTACTTC
-	-	TRBV10-3	TRBJ2-1	14	CAISERGSEGEQFF	TGTGCCATCAGTGAGCGAGGTTCTGAGGGTGAGCAGTTCTTC
-	-	TRBV11-2	TRBJ1-1	14	CASSFGLGKTEAFF	TGTGCCAGCAGCTTCGGCCTGGGGAAGACTGAAGCTTTCTTT
-	TRBD1	TRBV28	TRBJ1-6	16	CASRQGAGSYNSPLHF	TGTGCCAGCAGACAGGGGGCCGGGTCCTATAATTCACCCCTCCACTTT
few	TRBD1	TRBV6-6	TRBJ1-1	14	CASRDRGLDTEAFF	TGTGCCAGCAGGGACAGGGGGCTGGACACTGAAGCTTTCTTT
-	-	TRBV7-8	TRBJ1-1	15	CASSLGGGVGTEAFF	TGTGCCAGCAGCTTAGGGGGGGGCGTGGGCACTGAAGCTTTCTTT
few	TRBD1	TRBV28	TRBJ1-2	16	CASRGRQGEIEYGYTF	TGTGCCAGCAGGGGCAGACAGGGGGAAATCGAATATGGCTACACCTTC
once	-	TRBV18	TRBJ2-3	14	CASSPGTGTDTQYF	TGTGCCAGCTCACCCGGGACTGGCACAGATACGCAGTATTTT
once	-	TRBV7-3	TRBJ2-6	15	CASSPQGTGANVLTF	TGTGCCAGCAGCCCACAGGGAACCGGGGCCAACGTCCTGACTTTC
-	-	TRBV6-5	TRBJ1-5	14	CASSELDAAQPQHF	TGTGCCAGCAGTGAATTGGACGCCGCCCAGCCCCAGCATTTT
-	TRBD1	TRBV28	TRBJ2-7	15	CASSLAGGVLGEQYF	TGTGCCAGCAGTTTGGCAGGGGGTGTGTTGGGTGAGCAGTACTTC
few	-	TRBV4-2	TRBJ1-2	17	CASSRDTSLARNYGYTF	TGTGCCAGCAGCCGAGACACCTCTTTGGCCCGAAACTATGGCTACACCTTC
-	-	TRBV6-5	TRBJ1-4	14	CASSYGGRGEKLFF	TGTGCCAGCAGTTACGGGGGGCGTGGAGAAAAACTGTTTTTT
-	-	TRBV4-1	TRBJ2-2	14	CASSQVVSYGELFF	TGCGCCAGCAGCCAAGTTGTTTCTTACGGGGAGCTGTTTTTT
-	-	TRBV15	TRBJ2-3	15	CATSLHAGSTDTQYF	TGTGCCACCAGCCTACACGCGGGGAGCACAGATACGCAGTATTTT
-	-	TRBV29-1	TRBJ1-1	14	CSVLIGGRNTEAFF	TGCAGCGTCCTGATCGGGGGGCGGAACACTGAAGCTTTCTTT
few	-	TRBV6-1	TRBJ2-4	12	CATRGGGDIQYF	TGTGCCACCCGGGGAGGGGGTGACATTCAGTACTTC
-	TRBD1	TRBV2	TRBJ1-6	15	CASSEAQDRVSPLHF	TGTGCCAGCAGTGAAGCGCAGGACAGGGTTTCACCCCTCCACTTT
few	-	TRBV18	TRBJ2-1	14	CASSPLTGYNEQFF	TGTGCCAGCTCACCTTTGACAGGCTACAATGAGCAGTTCTTC
-	-	TRBV29-1	TRBJ1-1	11	CSVEPETEAFF	TGCAGCGTTGAACCGGAAACTGAAGCTTTCTTT
many	-	TRBV30	TRBJ1-3	15	CAWSVLGGIGNTIYF	TGTGCCTGGAGTGTACTTGGGGGAATTGGAAACACCATATATTTT
-	TRBD1	TRBV5-6	TRBJ2-5	14	CASTPTGDWETQYF	TGTGCCAGCACCCCGACAGGGGATTGGGAGACCCAGTACTTC
-	TRBD1	TRBV10-3	TRBJ1-1	16	CAISDLGQGENTEAFF	TGTGCCATCAGTGATCTTGGACAGGGAGAAAATACTGAAGCTTTCTTT
few	-	TRBV6-1	TRBJ2-7	11	CASSQGSEQYF	TGTGCCAGCAGCCAGGGCTCCGAGCAGTACTTC
few	TRBD1	TRBV28	TRBJ2-1	16	CASRDPGQGSYNEQFF	TGTGCCAGCAGAGACCCGGGACAGGGCTCCTACAATGAGCAGTTCTTC
-	-	TRBV30	TRBJ2-3	14	CAWSGALFTDTQYF	TGTGCCTGGAGTGGAGCTTTGTTCACAGATACGCAGTATTTT
few	TRBD1	TRBV6-1	TRBJ1-5	16	CASSDRQGWGNQPQHF	TGTGCCAGCAGTGACCGACAGGGTTGGGGCAATCAGCCCCAGCATTTT
-	-	TRBV30	TRBJ2-7	12	CAWKPGEHEQYF	TGTGCCTGGAAACCAGGGGAGCACGAGCAGTACTTC
-	-	TRBV5-1	TRBJ1-1	13	CASRTTGNTEAFF	TGCGCCAGCAGAACGACGGGGAACACTGAAGCTTTCTTT
-	TRBD1	TRBV29-1	TRBJ2-7	12	CSAGTGGDEQYF	TGCAGCGCCGGGACAGGGGGCGACGAGCAGTACTTC
-	-	TRBV30	TRBJ1-2	12	CAWETDNYGYTF	TGTGCCTGGGAGACGGATAACTATGGCTACACCTTC
-	-	TRBV2	TRBJ2-7	11	CASSVGYEQYF	TGTGCCAGCAGTGTTGGCTACGAGCAGTACTTC
-	-	TRBV14	TRBJ2-3	15	CASSHGQGSGDTQYF	TGTGCCAGCAGCCACGGGCAGGGGAGTGGAGATACGCAGTATTTT
-	TRBD1	TRBV2	TRBJ2-7	12	CASRGQSYEQYF	TGTGCCAGCAGGGGACAGTCCTACGAGCAGTACTTC
-	TRBD2	TRBV4-2	TRBJ2-7	15	CASSQGTSGNYEQYF	TGTGCCAGCAGCCAAGGGACTAGCGGCAACTACGAGCAGTACTTC
-	-	TRBV28	TRBJ1-2	12	CGTQAGQYGYTF	TGTGGCACCCAGGCAGGCCAATATGGCTACACCTTC
-	-	TRBV19	TRBJ2-1	11	CASSSGESKFF	TGTGCCAGTAGTAGTGGGGAGTCTAAGTTCTTC
-	-	TRBV2	TRBJ2-3	11	CATTRGDTQYF	TGTGCCACCACAAGGGGAGATACGCAGTATTTT
few	-	TRBV7-2	TRBJ2-1	14	CASSVRQTYNEQFF	TGTGCCAGCAGCGTAAGACAGACATACAATGAGCAGTTCTTC
-	TRBD2	TRBV10-3	TRBJ2-1	14	CAISAGAMRDEQFF	TGTGCCATCTCGGCGGGAGCAATGAGGGATGAGCAGTTCTTC
-	-	TRBV7-9	TRBJ2-6	16	CASTGASHSGANVLTF	TGTGCCAGCACCGGGGCAAGCCACTCTGGGGCCAACGTCCTGACTTTC
few	-	TRBV7-9	TRBJ1-1	12	CASSVMATEAFF	TGTGCCAGCAGCGTAATGGCGACTGAAGCTTTCTTT
-	TRBD1	TRBV30	TRBJ1-5	14	CAWGGQGNNQPQHF	TGTGCCTGGGGGGGACAGGGAAATAATCAGCCCCAGCATTTT
-	-	TRBV7-9	TRBJ1-3	13	CASSSGAGNTIYF	TGTGCCAGCAGCTCAGGGGCTGGAAACACCATATATTTT
-	-	TRBV7-9	TRBJ2-5	16	CASGAGPGTAQETQYF	TGTGCCAGCGGAGCCGGCCCCGGGACGGCCCAAGAGACCCAGTACTTC
-	-	TRBV5-1	TRBJ2-7	13	CASTRGGGYEQYF	TGCGCCAGCACCCGGGGCGGCGGCTACGAGCAGTACTTC
-	TRBD1	TRBV6-1	TRBJ1-3	13	CASSSGGANTIYF	TGTGCCAGCAGCTCAGGGGGCGCAAACACCATATATTTT
-	TRBD1	TRBV5-1	TRBJ2-5	17	CASSLEGTGWASETQYF	TGCGCCAGCAGCTTGGAAGGGACAGGGTGGGCGAGTGAGACCCAGTACTTC
-	TRBD2	TRBV18	TRBJ2-3	16	CASSPRGAQAADTQYF	TGTGCCAGCTCACCGCGGGGGGCGCAGGCCGCAGATACGCAGTATTTT
-	TRBD1	TRBV5-6	TRBJ2-6	18	CASSPVRNRGVGANVLTF	TGTGCCAGCAGCCCAGTCCGGAACAGGGGCGTGGGGGCCAACGTCCTGACTTTC
-	-	TRBV5-4	TRBJ2-5	15	CASSLDPGLQETQYF	TGTGCCAGCAGCTTGGACCCAGGGCTTCAAGAGACCCAGTACTTC
-	-	TRBV29-1	TRBJ1-3	14	CSVRSGSAGNTIYF	TGCAGCGTCCGTTCAGGGTCGGCAGGAAACACCATATATTTT